A single TCR beta chain is shown here with its context. Its antigen is still unknown. This specimen comes from a study of cytomegalovirus exposure and HLA in healthy donors. The study's findings and limits: High specificity and sensitivity for cytomegalovirus status were reported for the classifier.

It was with 60 Vbeta and 13 Jbeta primers that the PCR ran. Clones were sequenced by immunoSEQ multiplex PCR, and TCRdb holds only the in-frame ones, with some missing. The sample has 150,000 to 200,000 clones; more than 70% are singletons. There were likely unrecorded immune exposures, though donors were nominally healthy when sampled. The germline V gene has CDR1 SGHNT and CDR2 YYREEE (reference sequence). V lost 4 bases, J lost 3 bases, and 13 bases lay in between. This CDR3 region has 14 residues. Sequenced material: PBMCs. The gene calls are TRBV5-4 and TRBJ1-2; D is possibly TRBD1 (6 bases). The TCR comes from a woman aged 40 to 50 in good health and CMV-seronegative. The CDR3 nucleotides are TGTGCCAGCAGCACCAGGACAGATTACTATGGCTACACCTTC. Translated: CASSTRTDYYGYTF.